The clone carrying this T cell receptor beta chain has more than one count but fewer than ten. Its target is unknown. This specimen comes from a study of coeliac disease. Study-level background: Coeliac patients had active, refractory type I, or gluten-free-diet-controlled disease. General study findings and limits: Control samples showed higher TRB and TRG clonality than intraepithelial and lamina propria samples in active celiac disease.

Sequenced by immunoSEQ multiplex PCR; TCRdb stores in-frame clones only, minus some. The data hold roughly 4,200 clones, with approximately 73% observed a single time. Sequencing used one aliquot of fewer than 650,000 cells per fraction. The CDR3 is 17 residues long. Germline V gene sequence: CDR1 SGHKS, CDR2 YYEKEE (reference sequence). Unmatched junction bases numbered 15, after V lost 4 bases and J lost 3 bases. The receptor's source is a woman between 18 and 30 years old with active celiac disease. The rearrangement uses TRBV5-5 and TRBJ2-7; TRBD2 agrees at 8 bases. Sequencing was done on a sample of intraepithelial lymphocytes from the gut. The DNA for the CDR3 is TGTGCCAGCAGCCAAGCTAGCCCTAGGGCGGGGGGCTACGAGCAGTACTTC. This encodes CASSQASPRAGGYEQYF.